This is a list of T cell receptor beta chains from one sample in a study of T cells after yellow fever vaccination. MiXCR, run by TCRdb on the 5' RACE reads, gives a single entry per CDR3 protein. The sample includes about 510,000 distinct CDR3 sequences, 21% of them seen just once. The material sequenced was PBMCs, taken approximately 22 days after the first yellow fever vaccination. These receptors were taken from a man younger than 35 who received the YFV17D yellow fever vaccine. The CDR3 runs from the conserved cysteine through the conserved F or W. D genes are given only for firm matches. Clone size is shown for a subset of rows, as once, few, many or a class of expanded clone.

few TRBJ2-5 - TRBV6-2/TRBV6-3 TGTGCCAGCAGTTATGGATTAGAGACCCAGTACTTC CASSYGLETQYF
- TRBJ1-2 - TRBV3-1 TGTGCCAGCAGCCAAGGAGCCGGCTACACCTTC CASSQGAGYTF
- TRBJ2-3 - TRBV12-3/TRBV12-4 TGTGCCAGCACCTCTTATACTAGCAGCACAGATACGCAGTATTTT CASTSYTSSTDTQYF
few TRBJ2-7 - TRBV7-9 TGTGCCAGCAGCTTATCCACGCCCTACGAGCAGTACTTC CASSLSTPYEQYF
- TRBJ1-5 - TRBV7-8 TGTGCCAGCAGCTTAGGGCAGGGTTACAATCAGCCCCAGCATTTT CASSLGQGYNQPQHF
- TRBJ2-3 - TRBV12-3/TRBV12-4 TGTGCCAGCAGTTTATTTGGCGGGTGGCCGATTTCCACAGATACGCAGTATTTT CASSLFGGWPISTDTQYF
- TRBJ2-2 - TRBV5-1 TGCGCCAGCAGCTTGGGGGTTGTTTCCCCAACCGGGGAGCTGTTTTTT CASSLGVVSPTGELFF
- TRBJ1-5 - TRBV4-2 TGTGCCAGCAGCCGAGATGCCGGGCAGGGGAATCATCAGCCCCAGCATTTT CASSRDAGQGNHQPQHF
- TRBJ2-7 TRBD1 TRBV3-1 TGTGCCAGCAGCCGTAGACAGGGCTACGAGCAGTACTTC CASSRRQGYEQYF
- TRBJ2-3 TRBD2 TRBV4-3 TGCGCCAGCAGCCCAGTAGCGGGACGGGGAGCAGATACGCAGTATTTT CASSPVAGRGADTQYF
few TRBJ1-2 - TRBV7-9 TGTGCCAGCAGCGAACAGGGATCTAGGGGTGGCTACACCTTC CASSEQGSRGGYTF
few TRBJ2-1 - TRBV6-2/TRBV6-3 TGTGCCAGCAGTTCGGATCCGGGAGATATGGGTAATGAGCAGTTCTTC CASSSDPGDMGNEQFF
- TRBJ2-3 - TRBV30 TGTGCCTGGAATAGGGTCACAGATACGCAGTATTTT CAWNRVTDTQYF
few TRBJ2-3 TRBD2 TRBV29-1 TGCAGCGTTGAGGCCGGGCGGGGGGGCACAGATACGCAGTATTTT CSVEAGRGGTDTQYF
many TRBJ1-2 - TRBV6-5 TGTGCCAGCAGTTACGGGAGGGGTTATGGCTACACCTTC CASSYGRGYGYTF
few TRBJ2-2 - TRBV5-1 TGCGCCAGCAGCTTGAATTGGGTAGCGAACACCGGGGAGCTGTTTTTT CASSLNWVANTGELFF
few TRBJ1-1 - TRBV7-9 TGTGCCAGCTCCTCCGGGACCGGGGCATACACTGAAGCTTTCTTT CASSSGTGAYTEAFF
- TRBJ2-1 TRBD2 TRBV6-2/TRBV6-3 TGTGCCAGCAGTTACCCGAGACTAGCGGGGGGTGCAATCCTTTACAATGAGCAGTTCTTC CASSYPRLAGGAILYNEQFF
few TRBJ2-4 - TRBV6-1 TGTGCCAGCAGGCGGGGCGGGGCTCGTATAGCCAAAAACATTCAGTACTTC CASRRGGARIAKNIQYF
- TRBJ2-7 - TRBV7-2 TGTGCCAGCCGAAAACTTAGCTCCTACGAGCAGTACTTC CASRKLSSYEQYF
few TRBJ2-4 TRBD2 TRBV3-1 TGTGCCAGCAGCCGCCGGGAGGGGTTAAACATTCAGTACTTC CASSRREGLNIQYF
few TRBJ2-7 - TRBV7-3 TGTGCCAGCAGCACCTCGGGACCGGGGGGCTCCGAGCAGTACTTC CASSTSGPGGSEQYF
- TRBJ1-5 - TRBV12-3/TRBV12-4 TGTGCCAGCAGGTCAGGGGCGGGCAATCAGCCCCAGCATTTT CASRSGAGNQPQHF
few TRBJ1-1 - TRBV12-3/TRBV12-4 TGTGCCAGCAGTTTACGGGGCTCTGAAGCTTTCTTT CASSLRGSEAFF
- TRBJ2-5 - TRBV5-1 TGCGCCAGCCGCAATGGCTTCCAAGAGACCCAGTACTTC CASRNGFQETQYF
few TRBJ2-1 - TRBV12-3/TRBV12-4 TGTGCCAGCAGTTCGGTTGGGGCGCTCAATGAGCAGTTCTTC CASSSVGALNEQFF
few TRBJ2-3 - TRBV4-1 TGCGCCAGCAGCCAGAGTAGGCTGCCAGGAGATACGCAGTATTTT CASSQSRLPGDTQYF
few TRBJ1-1 TRBD1 TRBV29-1 TGCAGCTCAAGACAGGGCAGGACCACTGAAGCTTTCTTT CSSRQGRTTEAFF
- TRBJ2-7 - TRBV7-2 TGTGCCAGCAGCTTAACAGGGAGTAGCTCCTACGAGCAGTACTTC CASSLTGSSSYEQYF
few TRBJ1-2 TRBD1 TRBV12-3/TRBV12-4 TGTGCCAGCAGTTTATCACGGACAGGGACACGTTTTGGCTACACCTTC CASSLSRTGTRFGYTF
once TRBJ2-3 TRBD1 TRBV9 TGTGCCAGCACTAGGGGACAGAGCACAGATACGCAGTATTTT CASTRGQSTDTQYF
few TRBJ2-5 TRBD1 TRBV27 TGTGCCAGCAGTTTGACAGGGGGGGCCCAGTACTTC CASSLTGGAQYF
- TRBJ1-5 - TRBV12-3/TRBV12-4 TGTGCCAGCAGTTTGGTAACGCAAGAGGGTCAGCCCCAGCATTTT CASSLVTQEGQPQHF
- TRBJ2-1 TRBD2 TRBV2 TGTGCCAGCGCCTGGGAGGGACTCGAGAACAATGAGCAGTTCTTC CASAWEGLENNEQFF
few TRBJ2-1 TRBD2 TRBV5-1 TGCGCCAGCAGCTCCGCGGGGGGAACCTACAATGAGCAGTTCTTC CASSSAGGTYNEQFF
- TRBJ2-3 TRBD2 TRBV20-1 TGCAGTGCTAGCCAGCTAGCGGGCCGCACAGATACGCAGTATTTT CSASQLAGRTDTQYF
- TRBJ1-2 - TRBV19 TGTGCCACTAGGACCGTTCCAGGGCCATATGGCTACACCTTC CATRTVPGPYGYTF
- TRBJ2-5 - TRBV12-3/TRBV12-4 TGTGCCAGCAGAAGCAGTGGAGAGACCCAGTACTTC CASRSSGETQYF
few TRBJ1-1 - TRBV27 TGTGCCAGCAGTTGGGTGCAGGGGACTGAAGCTTTCTTT CASSWVQGTEAFF
- TRBJ2-7 - TRBV6-5 TGTGCCAGCAGTTACTCCACCGCGGGGACTGAGCAGTACTTC CASSYSTAGTEQYF
few TRBJ2-3 - TRBV4-2 TGTGCCAGCAGCCAAGAAGCAGCGGGTAGCACAGATACGCAGTATTTT CASSQEAAGSTDTQYF